This T cell receptor (beta chain) was sequenced during a study of cytomegalovirus exposure and HLA in healthy donors. Broader study findings: Researchers catalogued around 150 TCR beta chains as cytomegalovirus-associated.

The PCR had 60 Vbeta and 13 Jbeta primers. Clones were read by immunoSEQ multiplex PCR, and TCRdb kept only the in-frame ones, dropping some. Among about 130,000 clones listed, roughly four fifths were seen once. As concerns this clone: Its antigen is still unknown.

Germline V CDR1 and CDR2: SGHTA, FQGNSA. V shed 5 bases and J 0 bases; nucleotides not matched to a gene: 11. The CDR3 is made up of 18 amino acids. The sequence was obtained from a woman between 45 and 65 years old in good health and CMV-seronegative. This chain connects TRBV7-2 to TRBJ2-7; TRBD2 matches at 12 bases. Sequencing was carried out using PBMCs. CDR3 DNA: TGTGCCAGCAGCGCGGTTTCTAGCGGGAGGGTGACCTCCTACGAGCAGTACTTC. Protein: CASSAVSSGRVTSYEQYF. Variable domain in full (rest from reference TRBV7-2 and TRBJ2-7): GAGVSQSPSNKVTEKGKDVELRCDPISGHTALYWYRQSLGQGLEFLIYFQGNSAPDKSGLPSDRFSAERTGGSVSTLTIQRTQQEDSAVYLCASSAVSSGRVTSYEQYFGPGTRLTVT.